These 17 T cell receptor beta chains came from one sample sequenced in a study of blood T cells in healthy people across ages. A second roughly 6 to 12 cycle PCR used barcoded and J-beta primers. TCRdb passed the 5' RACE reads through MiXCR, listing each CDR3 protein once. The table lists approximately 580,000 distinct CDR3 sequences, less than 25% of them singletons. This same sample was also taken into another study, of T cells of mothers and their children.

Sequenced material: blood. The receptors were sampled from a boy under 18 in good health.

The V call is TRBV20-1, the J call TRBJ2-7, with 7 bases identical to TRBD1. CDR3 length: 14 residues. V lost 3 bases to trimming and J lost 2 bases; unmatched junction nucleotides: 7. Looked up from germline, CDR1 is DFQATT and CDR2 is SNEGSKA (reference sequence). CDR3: CSARTLDRAYEQYF. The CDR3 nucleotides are TGCAGTGCTAGGACCCTAGACAGGGCCTACGAGCAGTACTTC.

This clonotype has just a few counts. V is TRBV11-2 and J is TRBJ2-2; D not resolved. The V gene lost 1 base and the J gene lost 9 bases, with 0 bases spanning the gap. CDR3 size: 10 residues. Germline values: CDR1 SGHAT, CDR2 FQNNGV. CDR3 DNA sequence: TGTGCCAGCAGCTTAGGGGAGCTGTTTTTT. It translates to CASSLGELFF.

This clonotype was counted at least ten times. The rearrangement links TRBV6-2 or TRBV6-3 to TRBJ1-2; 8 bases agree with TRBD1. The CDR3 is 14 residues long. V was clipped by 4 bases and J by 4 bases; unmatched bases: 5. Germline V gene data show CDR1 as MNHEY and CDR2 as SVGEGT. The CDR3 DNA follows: TGTGCCAGCAGTTTCGGGACAGGACGCTATGGCTACACCTTC. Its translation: CASSFGTGRYGYTF.

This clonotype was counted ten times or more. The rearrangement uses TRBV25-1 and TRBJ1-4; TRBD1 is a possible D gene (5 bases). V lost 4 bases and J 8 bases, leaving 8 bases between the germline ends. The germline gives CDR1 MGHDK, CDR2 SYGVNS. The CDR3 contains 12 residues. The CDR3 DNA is TGTGCCAGCAGTGCACACAGGGAAAAACTGTTTTTT. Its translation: CASSAHREKLFF.

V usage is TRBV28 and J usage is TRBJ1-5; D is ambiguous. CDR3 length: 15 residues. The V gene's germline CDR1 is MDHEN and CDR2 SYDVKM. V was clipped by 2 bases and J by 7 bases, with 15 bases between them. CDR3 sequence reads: CASSLGGRTGQPQHF. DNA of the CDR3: TGTGCCAGCAGTTTAGGTGGGAGGACCGGACAGCCCCAGCATTTT.

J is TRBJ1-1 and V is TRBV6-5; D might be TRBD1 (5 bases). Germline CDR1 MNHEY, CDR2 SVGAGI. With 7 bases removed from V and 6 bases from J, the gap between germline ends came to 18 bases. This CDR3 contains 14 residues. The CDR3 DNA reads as TGTGCCAGCACCCAACGGACCGGGGGACCTGAAGCTTTCTTT. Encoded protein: CASTQRTGGPEAFF.

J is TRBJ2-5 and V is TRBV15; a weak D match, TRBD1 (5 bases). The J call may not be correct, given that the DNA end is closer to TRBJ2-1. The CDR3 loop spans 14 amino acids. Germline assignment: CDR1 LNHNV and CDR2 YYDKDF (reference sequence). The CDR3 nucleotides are TGTGCCACCAGCAGAGATATGACAGCCAATGAGCAGTTCTTC. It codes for CATSRDMTANEQFF.

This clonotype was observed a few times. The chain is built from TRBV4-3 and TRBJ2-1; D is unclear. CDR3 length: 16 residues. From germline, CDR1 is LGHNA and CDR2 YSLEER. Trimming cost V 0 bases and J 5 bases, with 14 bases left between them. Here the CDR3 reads CASSQDWGIVNNEQFF. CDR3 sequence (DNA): TGCGCCAGCAGCCAAGACTGGGGAATTGTTAACAATGAGCAGTTCTTC.

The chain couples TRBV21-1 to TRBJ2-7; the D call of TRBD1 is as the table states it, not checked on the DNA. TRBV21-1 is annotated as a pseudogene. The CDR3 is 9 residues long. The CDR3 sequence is CATQWDRQV. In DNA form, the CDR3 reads TGTGCCACCCAGTGGGACAGACAAGTC.

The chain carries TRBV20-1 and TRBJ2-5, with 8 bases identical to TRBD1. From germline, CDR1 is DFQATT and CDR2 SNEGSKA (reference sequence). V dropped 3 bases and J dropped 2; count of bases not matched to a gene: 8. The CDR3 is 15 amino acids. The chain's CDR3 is CSASQSGTGQETQYF. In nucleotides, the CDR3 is TGCAGTGCTAGCCAATCCGGGACAGGTCAAGAGACCCAGTACTTC.

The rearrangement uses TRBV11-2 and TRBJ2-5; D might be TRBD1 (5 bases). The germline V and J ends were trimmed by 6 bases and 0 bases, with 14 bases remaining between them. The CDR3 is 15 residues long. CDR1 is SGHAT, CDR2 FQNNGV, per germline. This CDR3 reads CASRNRKDNQETQYF. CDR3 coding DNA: TGTGCCAGCAGAAATCGGAAGGACAACCAAGAGACCCAGTACTTC.

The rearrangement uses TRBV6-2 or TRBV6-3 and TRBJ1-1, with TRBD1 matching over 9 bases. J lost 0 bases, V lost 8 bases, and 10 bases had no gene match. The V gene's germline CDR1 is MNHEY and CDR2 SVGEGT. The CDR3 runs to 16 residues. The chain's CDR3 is CASREDRGLMNTEAFF. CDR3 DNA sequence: TGTGCCAGCCGTGAGGACAGGGGTTTAATGAACACTGAAGCTTTCTTT.

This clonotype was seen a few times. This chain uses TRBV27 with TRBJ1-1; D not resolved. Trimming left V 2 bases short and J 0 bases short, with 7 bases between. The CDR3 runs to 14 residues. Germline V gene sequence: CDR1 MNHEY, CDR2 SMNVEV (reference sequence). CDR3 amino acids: CASSLRQLNTEAFF. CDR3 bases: TGTGCCAGCAGTTTACGGCAGTTGAACACTGAAGCTTTCTTT.

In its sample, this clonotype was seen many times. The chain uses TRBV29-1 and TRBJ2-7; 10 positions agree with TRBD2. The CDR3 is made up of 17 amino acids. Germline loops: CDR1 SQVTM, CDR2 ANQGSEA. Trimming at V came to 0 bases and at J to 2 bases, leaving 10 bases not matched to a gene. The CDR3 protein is CSVEEVGLAAGAYEQYF. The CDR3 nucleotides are TGCAGCGTTGAAGAAGTTGGACTAGCGGCTGGAGCCTACGAGCAGTACTTC.

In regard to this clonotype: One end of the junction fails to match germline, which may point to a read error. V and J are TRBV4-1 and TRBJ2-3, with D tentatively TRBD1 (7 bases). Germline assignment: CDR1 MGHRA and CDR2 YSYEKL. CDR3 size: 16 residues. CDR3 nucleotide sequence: TGTGTCCAGGGGGGAGTCTTAGCGACTAGCACAGATACGCAGTATTTT. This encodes CVQGGVLATSTDTQYF.

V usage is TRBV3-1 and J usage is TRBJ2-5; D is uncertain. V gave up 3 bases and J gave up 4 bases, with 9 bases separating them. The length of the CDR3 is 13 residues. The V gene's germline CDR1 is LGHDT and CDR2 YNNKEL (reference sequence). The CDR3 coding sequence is TGTGCCAGCAGCCAGTTCGGCGGAGAGACCCAGTACTTC. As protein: CASSQFGGETQYF.

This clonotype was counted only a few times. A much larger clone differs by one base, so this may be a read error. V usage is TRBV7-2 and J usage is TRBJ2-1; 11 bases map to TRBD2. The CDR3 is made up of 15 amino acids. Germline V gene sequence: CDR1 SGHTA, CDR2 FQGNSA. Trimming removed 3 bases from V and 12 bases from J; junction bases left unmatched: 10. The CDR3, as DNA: TGTGCCAGCAGCTTTCTTAGCGGGGGGGAGGATGGGCAGTTCTTC. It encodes CASSFLSGGEDGQFF.